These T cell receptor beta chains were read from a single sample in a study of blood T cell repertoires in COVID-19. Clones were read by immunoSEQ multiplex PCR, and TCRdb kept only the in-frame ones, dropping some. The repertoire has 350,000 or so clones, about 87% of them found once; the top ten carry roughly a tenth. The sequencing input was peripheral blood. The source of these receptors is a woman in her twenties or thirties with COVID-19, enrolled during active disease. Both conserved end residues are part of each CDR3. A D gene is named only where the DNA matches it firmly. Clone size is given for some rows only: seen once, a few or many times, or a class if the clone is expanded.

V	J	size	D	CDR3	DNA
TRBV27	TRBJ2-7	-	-	CASSLYLGAIEQYF	TGTGCCAGCAGTTTATATCTGGGGGCTATCGAGCAGTACTTC
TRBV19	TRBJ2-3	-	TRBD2	CASSGGLAGGLGTDTQYF	TGTGCCAGTAGCGGAGGACTAGCGGGAGGACTCGGCACAGATACGCAGTATTTT
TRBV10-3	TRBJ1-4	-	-	CAIRVLLGEKLFF	TGTGCCATCCGGGTCCTTCTTGGGGAAAAACTGTTTTTT
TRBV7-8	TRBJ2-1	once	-	CASSLVAGTQRTNEQFF	TGTGCCAGCAGCTTAGTTGCTGGGACTCAAAGGACGAATGAGCAGTTCTTC
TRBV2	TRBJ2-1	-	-	CASSETSEIDEQFF	TGTGCCAGCAGTGAAACTAGTGAAATCGATGAGCAGTTCTTC
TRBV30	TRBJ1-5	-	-	CAWTGSGNQPQHF	TGTGCCTGGACGGGAAGCGGCAATCAGCCCCAGCATTTT
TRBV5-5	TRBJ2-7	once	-	CASSGAKGPYEQYF	TGTGCCAGCAGCGGGGCTAAAGGGCCCTACGAGCAGTACTTC
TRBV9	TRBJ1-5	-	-	CASGPQGSNQPQHF	TGTGCCAGCGGCCCCCAGGGGAGCAATCAGCCCCAGCATTTT
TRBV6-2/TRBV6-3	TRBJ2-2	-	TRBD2	CASSWRTSGSPGELFF	TGTGCCAGCAGTTGGAGGACTAGCGGGAGCCCCGGGGAGCTGTTTTTT
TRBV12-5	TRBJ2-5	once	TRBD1	CASGRGQGEETQYF	TGTGCTAGTGGTCGGGGACAGGGAGAGGAGACCCAGTACTTC
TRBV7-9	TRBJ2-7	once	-	CASSLTEAYEQYF	TGTGCCAGCAGCTTGACAGAGGCCTACGAGCAGTACTTC
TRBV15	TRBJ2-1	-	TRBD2	CATSRPLAGGDYNEQFF	TGTGCCACCAGCAGACCCTTAGCGGGAGGAGATTACAATGAGCAGTTCTTC
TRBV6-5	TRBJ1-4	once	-	CATRRGDEKLFF	TGTGCCACCCGCCGGGGGGATGAAAAACTGTTTTTT
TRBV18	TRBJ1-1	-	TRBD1	CASSTEGTGGEAFF	TGTGCCAGCTCGACTGAGGGGACAGGGGGAGAAGCTTTCTTT
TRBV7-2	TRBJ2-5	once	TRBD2	CASSLGRPSGQETQYF	TGTGCCAGCAGCTTAGGTAGACCTAGCGGCCAAGAGACCCAGTACTTC
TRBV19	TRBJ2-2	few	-	CASTEYGGGTGELFF	TGTGCCAGTACCGAGTACGGAGGAGGCACCGGGGAGCTGTTTTTT
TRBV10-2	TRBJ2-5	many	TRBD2	CASSDLLAGSETQYF	TGCGCCAGCAGTGACCTACTAGCGGGAAGCGAGACCCAGTACTTC
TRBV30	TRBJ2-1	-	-	CAWGAASYEQFF	TGTGCCTGGGGAGCGGCTAGCTATGAGCAGTTCTTC
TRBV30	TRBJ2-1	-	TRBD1	CAWRDGQDNEQFF	TGTGCCTGGAGGGACGGACAGGACAATGAGCAGTTCTTC
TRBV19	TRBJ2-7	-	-	CASRGLGAASSYEQYF	TGTGCCAGTAGAGGATTGGGGGCCGCTAGCTCCTACGAGCAGTACTTC
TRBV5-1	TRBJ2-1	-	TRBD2	CASSGDGTSGRAHEQFF	TGCGCCAGCAGCGGGGATGGGACTAGCGGGAGGGCCCATGAGCAGTTCTTC
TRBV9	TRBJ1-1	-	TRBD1	CASRDLTGSTEAFF	TGTGCCAGCAGGGATCTGACAGGGAGTACTGAAGCTTTCTTT
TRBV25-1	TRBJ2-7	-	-	CASSEYGGYEQYF	TGTGCCAGCAGTGAATACGGCGGATACGAGCAGTACTTC
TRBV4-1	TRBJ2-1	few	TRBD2	CASSPRGLDNEQFF	TGCGCCAGCAGCCCCCGTGGACTAGACAATGAGCAGTTCTTC
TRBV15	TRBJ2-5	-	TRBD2	CATHPRAGRAGPRGTQYF	TGTGCCACGCATCCGAGGGCCGGGAGGGCCGGGCCGCGGGGGACCCAGTACTTC
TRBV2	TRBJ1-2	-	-	CASSVGLIGGYTF	TGTGCCAGCTCTGTCGGACTAATCGGAGGCTACACCTTC
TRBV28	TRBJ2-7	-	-	CASRDFTSYEQYF	TGTGCCAGCAGGGACTTTACCTCCTACGAGCAGTACTTC
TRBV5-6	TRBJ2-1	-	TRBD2	CASSRRLAGRSYNEQFF	TGTGCCAGCAGCAGAAGATTAGCGGGAAGATCCTACAATGAGCAGTTCTTC
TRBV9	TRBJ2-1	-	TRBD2	CASSSRSGSVYNEQFF	TGTGCCAGCAGCTCCAGGAGCGGGAGCGTTTACAATGAGCAGTTCTTC
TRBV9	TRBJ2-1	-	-	CASSVAAGHKIGYEQFF	TGTGCCAGCAGCGTAGCTGCAGGGCACAAGATAGGATATGAGCAGTTCTTC
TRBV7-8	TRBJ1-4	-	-	CASSPEGDGEKLFF	TGTGCCAGCAGCCCAGAGGGGGACGGCGAAAAACTGTTTTTT
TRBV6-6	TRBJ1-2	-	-	CASSYNKGPAGGYTF	TGTGCCAGCAGTTACAATAAGGGGCCCGCAGGAGGCTACACCTTC
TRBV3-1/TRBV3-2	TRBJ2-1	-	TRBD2	CASSRGQLAGGPLEQFF	TGTGCCAGCAGCCGTGGCCAACTAGCGGGAGGGCCTCTTGAGCAGTTCTTC
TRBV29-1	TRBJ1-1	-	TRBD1	CSVEDLRGRGSTEAFF	TGCAGCGTTGAAGACCTCAGGGGGCGCGGGAGCACTGAAGCTTTCTTT
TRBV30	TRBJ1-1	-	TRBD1	CAWSQGAGTEAFF	TGTGCCTGGAGCCAGGGGGCAGGGACTGAAGCTTTCTTT
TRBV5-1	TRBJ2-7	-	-	CASSSDRSEQYF	TGCGCCAGCAGCTCTGACAGATCCGAGCAGTACTTC
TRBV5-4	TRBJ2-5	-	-	CASSLREKETQYF	TGTGCCAGCAGCTTGAGGGAGAAAGAGACCCAGTACTTC
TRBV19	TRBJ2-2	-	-	CASSIAGSTGELFF	TGTGCCAGTAGTATTGCAGGGTCCACCGGGGAGCTGTTTTTT
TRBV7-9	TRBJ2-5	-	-	CASRLLDTKQETQYF	TGTGCCAGCAGATTACTGGACACTAAACAAGAGACCCAGTACTTC
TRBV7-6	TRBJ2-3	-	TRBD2	CASSLAVGASGRAPTQYF	TGTGCCAGCAGCTTAGCGGTGGGGGCTAGCGGGAGGGCCCCTACGCAGTATTTT
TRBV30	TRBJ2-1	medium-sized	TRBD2	CAWAQTSGSQVSYNEQFF	TGTGCCTGGGCCCAGACTAGCGGGAGCCAAGTTTCCTACAATGAGCAGTTCTTC
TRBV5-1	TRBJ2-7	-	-	CASTGEIYEQYF	TGCGCCAGCACGGGGGAAATCTACGAGCAGTACTTC
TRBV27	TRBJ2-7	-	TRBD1	CASSITGGEQYF	TGTGCCAGCAGTATAACAGGGGGCGAGCAGTACTTC
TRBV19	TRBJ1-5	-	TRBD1	CASSIGWRQGEDQPQHF	TGTGCCAGTAGTATAGGATGGAGACAGGGGGAGGATCAGCCCCAGCATTTT
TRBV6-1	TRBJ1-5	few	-	CASSERRGGQPQHF	TGTGCCAGCAGTGAACGGCGGGGAGGCCAGCCCCAGCATTTT
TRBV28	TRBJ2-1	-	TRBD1	CASSMTGGRNEQFF	TGTGCCAGCAGTATGACAGGGGGCAGGAATGAGCAGTTCTTC
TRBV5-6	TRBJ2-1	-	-	CASSLAGGGDYNEQFF	TGTGCCAGCAGCTTGGCCGGGGGAGGAGACTACAATGAGCAGTTCTTC